A single T cell receptor (beta chain) is shown here with its context. What antigen it recognizes has not been identified. Base qualities are not provided; no much larger clone lies one nucleotide away. The library was generated by the immunoSEQ multiplex PCR assay. The authors processed their data as follows. A statistical classification framework was developed to diagnose cytomegalovirus status using the catalog of TCR beta chain sequences. TCRdb provides this immuneACCESS table in a form limited to in-frame rearrangements. Some clones are lacking; in checked studies, under half of them reflect an unresolved V gene, and why the rest are absent is not known. V and J calls and clone size are as listed in that table; D and trimming were resolved from the DNA. Present in this sample are about 110,000 clones, roughly nine tenths of which were seen just once. The top ten hold about 2% of the sample. This entry comes from a study of cytomegalovirus exposure and HLA in healthy donors (TCRdb year 2017). About the full investigation: The roughly 670 repertoires of the first cohort and the approximately 110 validation repertoires were produced on the same platform, according to a later analysis. The study aimed to test whether cataloging public T cell receptors could reveal signatures of past pathogen exposure. Along with the approximately 700-subject first cohort, a separate validation cohort of over 90 different subjects was used. To predict cytomegalovirus infection status, the study combined high-throughput TCR immunosequencing, statistical association of individual TCRs with disease status, and machine learning.

The donors were included in the validation cohort of approximately 130 subjects, a group kept apart from the approximately 700-subject first cohort. Overall results and qualifications from the work: Of the cluster scores, 90% to 95% were above 0 in a later analysis, which found that TCRs clustered in the first cohort also tended to co-occur in the 120 or so validation repertoires. The classifier was reported to diagnose cytomegalovirus status with high specificity and sensitivity in both the original cohort and the validation cohort. A later analysis lacked HLA typing for the validation cohort, so it scored co-occurrence in that cohort across all 130 or so repertoires. It was suggested by the authors that the approach could potentially be generalized to other disease states and immunological phenotypes. A total of roughly 160 TCR beta chains were listed by the study as associated with cytomegalovirus. Three of the identified cytomegalovirus-associated TCR beta chains were confirmed in vitro to be specific for cytomegalovirus antigens. Most TCR sequences were observed very rarely across donors, whereas some public TCRs were present in many individuals.

Material for sequencing was PBMCs. This receptor was taken from a woman between 18 and 29 years old in good health and CMV-seropositive.

CDR3 protein: CASSPMVSSVGMAQYF. The nucleotide sequence reads TGTGCCAGCAGCCCCATGGTTAGCTCAGTAGGAATGGCCCAGTACTTC. The V gene is TRBV11-2 and the J gene is TRBJ2-5, with the D gene not confidently named. V was cut back by 5 bases and J by 9 bases, leaving a gap of 25 bases between them. CDR1 SGHAT and CDR2 FQNNGV are derived from the germline V gene. The CDR3 sequence holds 16 residues, the cysteine and phenylalanine included. CDR3 DNA is the only sequence kept; it has 48 bases, read in frame from the first base.